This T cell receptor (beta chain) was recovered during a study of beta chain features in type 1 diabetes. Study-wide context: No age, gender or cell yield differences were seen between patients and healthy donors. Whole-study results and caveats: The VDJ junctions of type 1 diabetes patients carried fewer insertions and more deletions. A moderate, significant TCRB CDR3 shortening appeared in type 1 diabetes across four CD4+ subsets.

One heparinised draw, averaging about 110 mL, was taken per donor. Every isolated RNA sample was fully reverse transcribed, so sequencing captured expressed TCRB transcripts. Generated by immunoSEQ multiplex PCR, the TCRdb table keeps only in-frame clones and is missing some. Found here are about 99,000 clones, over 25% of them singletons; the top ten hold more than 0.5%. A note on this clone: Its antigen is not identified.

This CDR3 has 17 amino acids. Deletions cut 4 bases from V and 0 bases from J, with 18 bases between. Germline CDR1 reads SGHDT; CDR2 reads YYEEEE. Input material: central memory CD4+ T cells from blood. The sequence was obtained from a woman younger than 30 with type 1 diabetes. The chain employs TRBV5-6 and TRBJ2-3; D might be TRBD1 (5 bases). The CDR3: CASSPPFGRVSTDTQYF. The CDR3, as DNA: TGTGCCAGCAGCCCGCCATTTGGCAGGGTGAGCACAGATACGCAGTATTTT.